The clone carrying this T cell receptor beta chain came up a few times. Its antigen is still unknown. PCR primers comprised 60 Vbeta and 13 Jbeta primers. The table came from immunoSEQ multiplex PCR; TCRdb's copy has only in-frame clones and leaves some out. The repertoire has some 70,000 clones, around 68% of them found once; the top ten carry about a tenth. V was trimmed by 0 bases and J by 7 bases, leaving 7 bases between them. Germline loops: CDR1 MNHEY, CDR2 SVGAGI. The CDR3 has 13 residues. The data belong to a study of cytomegalovirus exposure and HLA in healthy donors. Study-wide findings and caveats: Exclusion as indistinguishable affected some V segments, including TRBV6-2 and TRBV6-3. Among the CMV-associated chains, a few were confirmed in vitro as specific for CMV antigens. A later analysis found that most CMV-associated TCR beta chains appeared HLA-restricted.

The source is a woman aged 25 to 39 in good health and CMV-seronegative. The sample was PBMCs. The rearrangement uses TRBV6-5 and TRBJ2-1; D is undetermined. The CDR3 DNA is TGTGCCAGCAGTTACTCTGACGGGAATGAGCAGTTCTTC. Residues: CASSYSDGNEQFF.